The 4 T cell receptor beta chains listed next were all sequenced from one sample in a study of blood T cell repertoires in COVID-19. The data were produced by immunoSEQ multiplex PCR, yet TCRdb's version contains in-frame clones alone and is incomplete. The top ten clones hold 6.5% to 8.5% of a sample with roughly 500,000 clones, 80% to 90% of them seen once. Sequences were obtained from PBMCs or T cells enriched from blood (not recorded which). Receptors originate from a woman aged 55 to 70 who had recovered from COVID-19.

This chain connects TRBV4-1 to TRBJ1-2, with D uncertain. Germline assignment: CDR1 MGHRA and CDR2 YSYEKL. There are 15 residues in the CDR3. V lost 3 bases to trimming and J lost 0 bases, with 11 bases between them. In nucleotides, the CDR3 is TGCGCCAGCAGCCAGCTGGGAGGATCTAACTATGGCTACACCTTC. It is translated as CASSQLGGSNYGYTF.

The V and J genes are TRBV10-2 and TRBJ1-1, with 9 bases fitting TRBD1. This CDR3 spans 12 amino acids. Trimming took 6 bases from V and 4 from J; bases not matched to a gene: 0. Germline CDR1 WSHSY, CDR2 SAAADI. DNA of the CDR3: TGCGCCAGCAGGACAGGGGGCACTGAAGCTTTCTTT. Translating it yields CASRTGGTEAFF.

The J gene is TRBJ2-3, the V gene TRBV6-4, with D maybe TRBD2 (6 bases). Germline assignment: CDR1 MRHNA and CDR2 SNTAGT. V lost 0 bases and J 0 bases, leaving 16 bases between the germline ends. The CDR3 runs to 18 residues. The CDR3 is CASSDSSKPGTSTDTQYF. In nucleotides, the CDR3 is TGTGCCAGCAGTGACTCGTCAAAACCCGGGACTAGCACAGATACGCAGTATTTT.

This clone was seen just once. The chain combines TRBV19 with TRBJ1-2, with 10 bases lining up with TRBD1. The trim removed 4 bases at V and 2 bases at J, leaving 4 bases unmatched. The CDR3 covers 15 residues. In germline, CDR1 is LNHDA, CDR2 SQIVND (reference sequence). The CDR3 sequence is CASSNRDRGNYGYTF. In DNA, the CDR3 is TGTGCCAGTAGTAACCGGGACAGGGGAAACTATGGCTACACCTTC. The whole variable domain, filled in from reference TRBV19 and TRBJ1-2, reads DGGITQSPKYLFRKEGQNVTLSCEQNLNHDAMYWYRQDPGQGLRLIYYSQIVNDFQKGDIAEGYSVSREKKESFPLTVTSAQKNPTAFYLCASSNRDRGNYGYTFGSGTRLTVV.